The rows below give T cell receptor beta chains drawn from one sample of a study of beta chain features in type 1 diabetes. Measured with immunoSEQ multiplex PCR; TCRdb has only the in-frame clones, and not every one. The table has 350,000 to 400,000 clones, more than 13% seen once. Sample: naive CD4+ T cells from blood. Receptor source: a woman in her late teens or twenties in good health. Each CDR3 is given with its conserved first and last residue.

V gene: TRBV28
CDR3 protein: CASDRDTGELFF

V gene: TRBV5-8
CDR3 protein: CASSLALAAYSSTDTQYF

V gene: TRBV4-2
CDR3 protein: CASSRDIKQYF

V gene: TRBV28
CDR3 protein: CASSFPGQGPYEQYF

V gene: TRBV7-7
CDR3 protein: CASSQGLAGVIDEQFF

V gene: TRBV5-1
CDR3 protein: CASSLDRATYGYTF

V gene: TRBV5-1
CDR3 protein: CASSPDSYGYTF

V gene: TRBV7-2
CDR3 protein: CASSSAHNTDTQYF

V gene: TRBV5-1
CDR3 protein: CASSWDSGGYGYTF

V gene: TRBV30
CDR3 protein: CAWNPQGRTEAFF

V gene: TRBV28
CDR3 protein: CASISRANYGYTF

V gene: TRBV7-9
CDR3 protein: CASSLGRGVVDEQFF

V gene: TRBV6-5
CDR3 protein: CASRDSVTNEQFF

V gene: TRBV11-2
CDR3 protein: CASRASGRGDTQYF

V gene: TRBV7-2
CDR3 protein: CASSLRLAGAYNEQFF

V gene: TRBV5-4
CDR3 protein: CASSLEATRIGNEQFF

V gene: TRBV7-2
CDR3 protein: CASSLADYRTQQFF

V gene: TRBV18
CDR3 protein: CASSPPEGIGVTQYF

V gene: TRBV6-5
CDR3 protein: CASSSTAGTGYGYTF

V gene: TRBV2
CDR3 protein: CASSQARGSYNEQFF

V gene: TRBV28
CDR3 protein: CASSLAGVSNQPQHF

V gene: TRBV7-9
CDR3 protein: CASSFGTGHSYEQYF

V gene: TRBV7-8
CDR3 protein: CASSPTGASNQPQHF

V gene: TRBV5-1
CDR3 protein: CASSLEHQDTQYF

V gene: TRBV10-3
CDR3 protein: CAISGLGLHSF

V gene: TRBV2
CDR3 protein: CASNNQNNEQFF

V gene: TRBV19
CDR3 protein: CASSISGRASDTQYF

V gene: TRBV4-1
CDR3 protein: CASSQVLQGQGYGYTF

V gene: TRBV30
CDR3 protein: CAWSDLLLAGVVYEQYF

V gene: TRBV4-1
CDR3 protein: CASSQADRAGSTDTQYF

V gene: TRBV4-1
CDR3 protein: CASSHPAGGETQYF

V gene: TRBV30
CDR3 protein: CAWSPTRTGELFF

V gene: TRBV25-1
CDR3 protein: CASGPYGTVYTDTQYF

V gene: TRBV25-1
CDR3 protein: CASSETGGLSNQPQHF

V gene: TRBV28
CDR3 protein: CASSLFSGNQPQHF

V gene: TRBV4-1
CDR3 protein: CASSQGQGNQPQHF

V gene: TRBV30
CDR3 protein: CAWSTGLAREQFF

V gene: TRBV19
CDR3 protein: CASSMGASSYF

V gene: TRBV30
CDR3 protein: CAWRGGGGVSNEQFF

V gene: TRBV5-1
CDR3 protein: CASSLIEGSNTEAFF

V gene: TRBV6-5
CDR3 protein: CASSYSGTGNQPQHF